One and the same sample provided the 20 T cell receptor beta chains below, sequenced in a study of shared clonotypes between healthy human individuals. Assay: immunoSEQ multiplex PCR; the TCRdb copy retains only in-frame clones and omits some. Seen here are over a million clones, about 80% observed once, and the top ten hold about 1.5%. The sequencing sample was made of memory CD4+ T cells sorted from blood. Subset: CD45RA-negative fraction. All receptors come from a man between 18 and 29 years old in good health.

This clone was observed a few times. V is TRBV6-5 and J is TRBJ2-1, with 9 bases fitting TRBD2. Trimming at V came to 8 bases and at J to 5 bases, leaving 1 base not matched to a gene. The CDR3 runs to 12 residues. The germline V gene encodes CDR1 MNHEY and CDR2 SVGAGI. CDR3 loop: CASRLADNEQFF. CDR3 coding DNA: TGTGCCAGCCGACTAGCGGACAATGAGCAGTTCTTC.

The J gene is TRBJ2-6, the V gene TRBV28; D unclear. The CDR3 sequence is 16 residues long. Germline V gene lookup returns CDR1 MDHEN and CDR2 SYDVKM. Trimming stripped 5 bases from V and 0 bases from J, with 11 bases between. Written as DNA, the CDR3 is TGTGCCAGCAGTCCCCAAGGGATCTCTGGGGCCAACGTCCTGACTTTC. Encoded protein: CASSPQGISGANVLTF.

V gene TRBV11-3 combines with J gene TRBJ2-7; 7 bases are shared with TRBD1. This CDR3 spans 14 amino acids. Germline lookup yields CDR1 SGHNT and CDR2 YENEEA. J was trimmed by 2 bases and V by 3 bases; bases with no gene match: 4. The CDR3 reads CASSFGTVPYEQYF. The CDR3 coding sequence is TGTGCCAGCAGCTTTGGGACAGTACCCTACGAGCAGTACTTC.

The genes are TRBV18 and TRBJ1-4; D perhaps matches TRBD1 (5 bases). V lost 8 bases and J 5 bases, leaving 9 bases between the germline ends. From germline, CDR1 is KGHSH and CDR2 LQKENI. The CDR3 covers 12 residues. CDR3 amino acids: CASRDGNEKLFF. CDR3 bases: TGTGCCAGCCGGGACGGAAATGAAAAACTGTTTTTT.

This clone was detected ten times or more. This chain links TRBV29-1 with TRBJ1-1; 9 nucleotides match TRBD1. The germline gives CDR1 SQVTM, CDR2 ANQGSEA. The CDR3 sequence is 14 residues long. The V segment lost 7 bases and the J segment 3 bases; nucleotides outside the gene matches: 9. The CDR3 DNA sequence: TGCAGCGCTCAAACGACAGGGGGGGACACTGAAGCTTTCTTT. Protein: CSAQTTGGDTEAFF.

V usage is TRBV29-1 and J usage is TRBJ2-7; TRBD1 agrees at 8 bases. This CDR3 has 13 amino acids. The ends lost 2 bases at V and 5 bases at J; junction bases unmatched: 5. Germline V gene lookup returns CDR1 SQVTM and CDR2 ANQGSEA. The CDR3 DNA reads TGCAGCGTTGAAACGGACAGGGCCAACGAGCAGTACTTC. This gives the protein CSVETDRANEQYF.

As concerns this clone: Other DNA sequences from this sample encode an identical CDR3 as well. This chain uses TRBV7-2 with TRBJ2-3, with D tentatively TRBD2 (5 bases). The CDR3 is 14 amino acids. V lost 5 bases and J 0 bases, leaving 9 bases between the germline ends. Germline lookup yields CDR1 SGHTA and CDR2 FQGNSA. CDR3: CASSAGLSTDTQYF. The CDR3 DNA follows: TGTGCCAGCAGCGCCGGACTTAGCACAGATACGCAGTATTTT.

In this sample, this clone turned up once. This rearrangement joins TRBV6-6 to TRBJ2-7; D perhaps matches TRBD2 (5 bases). Germline CDR1 reads MNHNY; CDR2 reads SVGAGI (reference sequence). The V end lost 0 bases, the J end lost 5 bases, and 14 bases lay between the germline ends. The CDR3 spans 15 residues. CDR3 sequence reads: CASSYSRTWRNEQYF. As DNA, the CDR3 is TGTGCCAGCAGTTACTCTCGGACTTGGAGGAACGAGCAGTACTTC.

V gene TRBV2 combines with J gene TRBJ2-2; perhaps TRBD2 as D (5 bases). Trimming took off 4 bases at V and 4 bases at J, with 10 bases between the two ends. The CDR3 is 14 amino acids. Germline V gene sequence: CDR1 SNHLY, CDR2 FYNNEI. CDR3 in amino acids: CASSVYGGTGELFF. CDR3 DNA sequence: TGTGCCAGCAGTGTATACGGAGGCACCGGGGAGCTGTTTTTT. The full variable domain, its missing parts supplied by reference TRBV2 and TRBJ2-2, is EPEVTQTPSHQVTQMGQEVILRCVPISNHLYFYWYRQILGQKVEFLVSFYNNEISEKSEIFDDQFSVERPDGSNFTLKIRSTKLEDSAMYFCASSVYGGTGELFFGEGSRLTVL.

This chain uses TRBV5-1 with TRBJ2-5; TRBD2 matches at 8 bases. CDR3 length: 16 residues. The germline CDR1 and CDR2 sequences are SGHRS and YFSETQ. The junction had 8 bases not matched to a gene; V was cut back by 4 bases and J by 0 bases. CDR3 in amino acids: CASSPFGRGYQETQYF. The CDR3 DNA reads as TGCGCCAGCAGCCCTTTCGGGAGGGGTTACCAAGAGACCCAGTACTTC.

The rearrangement joins TRBV2 to TRBJ1-5, with D possibly being TRBD1 (5 bases). Germline values: CDR1 SNHLY, CDR2 FYNNEI. This CDR3 region has 13 residues. V gave up 4 bases and J gave up 6 bases, with 10 bases separating them. CDR3 sequence: CASSAQGFQPQHF. The CDR3 nucleotides read TGTGCCAGCAGTGCCCAGGGTTTTCAGCCCCAGCATTTT. The full variable domain, with the rest looked up from reference TRBV2 and TRBJ1-5, is EPEVTQTPSHQVTQMGQEVILRCVPISNHLYFYWYRQILGQKVEFLVSFYNNEISEKSEIFDDQFSVERPDGSNFTLKIRSTKLEDSAMYFCASSAQGFQPQHFGDGTRLSIL.

This rearrangement joins TRBV30 to TRBJ2-1; 14 nucleotides match TRBD2. The CDR3 sequence is 15 residues long. Germline CDR1 reads GTSNPN; CDR2 reads SVGIG (reference sequence). J was trimmed by 8 bases and V by 1 base; bases with no gene match: 4. The CDR3 coding sequence is TGTGCCTGGAGTGGACTAGCGGGAGGGAACCATGAGCAGTTCTTC. Translated: CAWSGLAGGNHEQFF.

This chain connects TRBV7-6 to TRBJ2-2; 7 bases agree with TRBD1. Germline lookup yields CDR1 SGHVS and CDR2 FNYEAQ. The CDR3 has 16 residues. V dropped 5 bases and J dropped 1; count of bases not matched to a gene: 7. This chain's CDR3 is CASSKNRGENTGELFF. In nucleotides, the CDR3 is TGTGCCAGCAGCAAAAACAGGGGCGAGAACACCGGGGAGCTGTTTTTT.

The chain links TRBV6-5 to TRBJ1-6, with D possibly TRBD1 on 5 matching bases. V was pared by 0 bases and J by 9 bases, with 15 bases between. Germline V gene lookup returns CDR1 MNHEY and CDR2 SVGAGI. There are 16 residues in the CDR3. The CDR3 loop is CASSYSMGQGSSPLHF. Written as DNA, the CDR3 is TGTGCCAGCAGTTACTCGATGGGGCAGGGAAGTTCACCCCTCCACTTT.

The V call is TRBV28, the J call TRBJ2-1, with D perhaps given as TRBD1 or TRBD2 (6 bases each). Trimming pared 5 bases from V and 2 bases from J, leaving 13 bases between. This CDR3 spans 15 amino acids. Germline-derived CDR1 and CDR2 are MDHEN and SYDVKM. This CDR3 is CASSTYRGPYNEQFF. CDR3 coding DNA: TGTGCCAGCAGTACGTACCGGGGGCCCTACAATGAGCAGTTCTTC. The full variable domain, its missing parts supplied by reference TRBV28 and TRBJ2-1, is DVKVTQSSRYLVKRTGEKVFLECVQDMDHENMFWYRQDPGLGLRLIYFSYDVKMKEKGDIPEGYSVSREKKERFSLILESASTNQTSMYLCASSTYRGPYNEQFFGPGTRLTVL.

The chain has TRBV11-2 and TRBJ2-3; 15 bases match TRBD2. The V gene end was trimmed by 2 bases and the J gene end by 6 bases; junction bases not matched to a gene: 6. The CDR3 runs to 17 residues. Germline CDR1 and CDR2: SGHAT and FQNNGV. In DNA form, the CDR3 reads TGTGCCAGCAGCTTACTGGGACTAGCGGGAGGTGTCGATACGCAGTATTTT. Translating it yields CASSLLGLAGGVDTQYF.

This clone has a count of ten or more. This chain connects TRBV6-5 to TRBJ1-3, with D possibly matching TRBD1 (5 bases). Per germline, CDR1 MNHEY and CDR2 SVGAGI. The CDR3 has 15 amino acids. V shed 0 bases and J shed 4 bases, with 10 bases lying between them. The CDR3 DNA sequence: TGTGCCAGCAGTTACTCGAGGGGAGACGGAAACACCATATATTTT. Amino acids: CASSYSRGDGNTIYF.

This rearrangement joins TRBV11-2 to TRBJ1-1; weak D call: TRBD1 (6 bases). CDR3 length: 13 amino acids. The ends were cut back, 5 bases at V and 7 bases at J, with 14 bases in the middle. Germline loops: CDR1 SGHAT, CDR2 FQNNGV. The CDR3 nucleotides are TGTGCCAGCAGCGGCCGGGGGGGCGGTGAAGCTTTCTTT. It specifies CASSGRGGGEAFF.

This rearrangement joins TRBV2 to TRBJ1-1; no clear D gene. V was pared by 5 bases and J by 4 bases, with 14 bases between. Looked up from germline, CDR1 is SNHLY and CDR2 is FYNNEI. This CDR3 is 14 amino acids long. CDR3 bases: TGTGCCAGCAGTAGACGGAGGATAGGCACTGAAGCTTTCTTT. Its translation: CASSRRRIGTEAFF.

There are a few counts of this clone. The V gene is TRBV19, the J gene TRBJ1-2; 8 bases are a match to TRBD1. The CDR3 spans 15 residues. J lost 7 bases, V lost 3 bases, and 10 bases had no gene match. The V gene's germline CDR1 is LNHDA and CDR2 SQIVND (reference sequence). The CDR3 region is CASSISGTGPVGYTF. CDR3 DNA: TGTGCCAGTAGTATTAGCGGGACAGGTCCCGTTGGCTACACCTTC.